This T cell receptor beta chain was identified during a study of CD8+ T cells in alopecia areata. Study as a whole: Dosing spanned 6 to 18 months on tofacitinib, then 6 months off drug.

With regard to this clone: What it recognizes is unknown.

Findings and caveats of the study: Clonality exceeded that of normal scalp in lesional scalp, most notably in alopecia totalis/universalis.

RNA extraction and reverse transcription yielded cDNA as sequencing template. Libraries were prepared by immunoSEQ multiplex PCR; TCRdb keeps only in-frame clonotypes and omits some of them. The sample consists of 160,000 or so clones, around 55% of them appearing once. The germline CDR1 and CDR2 sequences are LNHNV and YYDKDF (reference sequence). Trimming cost V 7 bases and J 7 bases, with 19 bases left between them. This CDR3 contains 14 residues. The gene calls are TRBV15 and TRBJ1-1, with D uncertain. This material consisted of CD8+ T cells sorted from blood, taken at week 0. The sequence was collected from a human donor with alopecia areata. The CDR3: CATNVAGGADEAFF. The CDR3 nucleotides are TGTGCCACCAACGTCGCGGGTGGAGCTGATGAAGCTTTCTTT.